The 28 T cell receptor beta chains below all came from one sample that was sequenced in a study of T-cell reconstitution after alpha-beta-depleted transplantation in children. The TCRbeta library was prepared with unique molecular identifiers. TCRdb independently ran MiXCR on the PCR reads; one entry per CDR3 protein. Seen here are approximately 500,000 distinct CDR3 sequences, roughly a quarter observed once, and the top ten hold 35% to 40%. This specimen consisted of PBMCs, obtained before TCRalphabeta/CD19-depleted stem cell transplant. The receptors stem from a boy in the first two years of life with Wiskott-Aldrich syndrome, due to receive a stem cell transplant.

The chain recombines TRBV5-5 with TRBJ1-5; 10 nucleotides line up with TRBD1. Looked up from germline, CDR1 is SGHKS and CDR2 is YYEKEE (reference sequence). This CDR3 has 16 residues. V lost 4 bases, J lost 6 bases, and 10 bases stayed unmatched. The CDR3 here is CASSVGTGEFSQPQHF. The CDR3 nucleotides read TGTGCCAGCAGCGTGGGGACAGGGGAATTCAGTCAGCCCCAGCATTTT.

The chain employs TRBV10-3 and TRBJ2-6; D not certain. V gave up 0 bases and J gave up 3 bases, with 3 bases separating them. CDR1 ENHRY and CDR2 SYGVKD come from the germline V gene. The CDR3 is 14 amino acids. The CDR3 bases are TGTGCCATCAGTGAGTCTGGTGGGGCCAACGTCCTGACTTTC. Residues: CAISESGGANVLTF.

This clonotype was seen only a few times. This chain links TRBV20-1 with TRBJ1-5; 8 bases match TRBD1. V lost 1 base to trimming and J lost 4 bases; unmatched junction nucleotides: 9. The length of the CDR3 is 16 residues. Germline V gene sequence: CDR1 DFQATT, CDR2 SNEGSKA (reference sequence). The CDR3 DNA is TGCAGTGCTAGAGCAACAGGGACAGGACAAAATCAGCCCCAGCATTTT. Translated: CSARATGTGQNQPQHF.

This rearrangement joins TRBV20-1 to TRBJ2-1; perhaps TRBD2 as D (6 bases). The CDR3 is 14 residues long. The V end was cut by 3 bases, the J end by 5 bases, with 14 bases between. The germline CDR1 and CDR2 sequences are DFQATT and SNEGSKA (reference sequence). CDR3 region: CSARGRIVDNEQFF. The CDR3 nucleotides read TGCAGTGCTAGGGGGAGGATAGTCGACAATGAGCAGTTCTTC.

V usage is TRBV4-1 and J usage is TRBJ2-1; D possibly corresponds to TRBD2 (6 bases). Germline-derived CDR1 and CDR2 are MGHRA and YSYEKL. This CDR3 is built from 16 residues. V was cut by 0 bases and J by 5 bases, with 14 bases left in between. The CDR3 nucleotides read TGCGCCAGCAGCCAAGATAGGAGGGACGGAGACAATGAGCAGTTCTTC. Translation: CASSQDRRDGDNEQFF.

This clonotype was detected only a few times. The V gene is TRBV20-1, the J gene TRBJ2-7; 7 bases are a match to TRBD1. The CDR3 runs 15 residues. Germline CDR1 reads DFQATT; CDR2 reads SNEGSKA (reference sequence). V lost 3 bases, J lost 4 bases, and 12 bases stayed unmatched. The CDR3 DNA reads as TGCAGTGCTAGGATCGGGACAGCCCAAATATACGAGCAGTACTTC. It yields the protein CSARIGTAQIYEQYF.

This clonotype was observed a handful of times. The V and J genes are TRBV19 and TRBJ2-5; 9 bases agree with TRBD2. CDR3 length: 15 residues. Germline V CDR1 and CDR2: LNHDA, SQIVND (reference sequence). V lost 5 bases and J lost 3; bases outside the gene matches: 7. This CDR3 reads CASSFGLARKETQYF. The CDR3, as DNA: TGTGCCAGTAGTTTTGGACTAGCGAGGAAAGAGACCCAGTACTTC. Drawing the rest from reference TRBV19 and TRBJ2-5, the complete variable domain is DGGITQSPKYLFRKEGQNVTLSCEQNLNHDAMYWYRQDPGQGLRLIYYSQIVNDFQKGDIAEGYSVSREKKESFPLTVTSAQKNPTAFYLCASSFGLARKETQYFGPGTRLLVL.

The chain employs TRBV5-1 and TRBJ2-3; tentative D call: TRBD2 (5 bases). The CDR3 is 15 residues long. V lost 4 bases and J lost 0, with 12 bases in between. Per germline, CDR1 SGHRS and CDR2 YFSETQ. The CDR3: CASSRASGSTDTQYF. The CDR3 nucleotides read TGCGCCAGCAGCCGGGCGAGCGGAAGCACAGATACGCAGTATTTT.

The rearrangement joins TRBV24-1 to TRBJ2-1; D possibly corresponds to TRBD2 (6 bases). The CDR3 totals 12 residues. CDR1 is KGHDR, CDR2 SFDVKD, per germline. The V end lost 5 bases, the J end lost 12 bases, and 13 bases lay between the germline ends. As DNA, the CDR3 is TGTGCCACCAGTGCGTCGGGAGTAGGGCAGTTCTTC. This gives the protein CATSASGVGQFF.

This clonotype has more than one count but fewer than ten. The rearrangement links TRBV9 to TRBJ2-7; no firm D call. Trimming shortened V by 0 bases and J by 5 bases, and 12 bases separated the two germline ends. Germline CDR1 SGDLS, CDR2 YYNGEE. The CDR3 contains 14 residues. The chain's CDR3 is CASSVGDLWDEQYF. Here the CDR3 DNA reads TGTGCCAGCAGCGTAGGCGATCTGTGGGACGAGCAGTACTTC.

The table lists this clonotype with a few counts. V gene TRBV5-1 combines with J gene TRBJ2-1; D uncertain. The CDR3 sequence is 13 residues long. V was clipped by 3 bases and J by 2 bases, with 6 bases between them. Looked up from germline, CDR1 is SGHRS and CDR2 is YFSETQ. The CDR3 DNA follows: TGCGCCAGCAGCTCAATCCCCTACAATGAGCAGTTCTTC. Amino acids: CASSSIPYNEQFF.

Only a few counts were recorded for this clonotype. The chain carries TRBV20-1 and TRBJ2-3, with 10 positions matching TRBD2. J was trimmed by 8 bases and V by 8 bases; bases with no gene match: 13. In germline, CDR1 is DFQATT, CDR2 SNEGSKA (reference sequence). The CDR3 spans 14 residues. CDR3 amino acids: CSHKRPSGRGTQYF. DNA of the CDR3: TGCAGTCATAAACGGCCCAGCGGGAGGGGTACGCAGTATTTT.

In its sample, this clonotype was seen a few times. This sequence joins TRBV12-3 or TRBV12-4 and TRBJ2-2; 7 nucleotides line up with TRBD1. CDR3 length: 15 amino acids. V shed 3 bases, J shed 5 bases, and the junction held 6 bases outside the gene matches. CDR3 bases: TGTGCCAGCAGTTTTTCGGCAGGGGGTACCGGGGAGCTGTTTTTT. It specifies CASSFSAGGTGELFF.

This clonotype was observed a few times. V is TRBV6-1 and J is TRBJ2-3; 7 positions match TRBD2. Per germline, CDR1 MNHNS and CDR2 SASEGT. CDR3 length: 15 residues. Trimming took 2 bases from V and 4 from J; bases not matched to a gene: 6. CDR3 region: CASSELGGGADTQYF. CDR3 sequence (DNA): TGTGCCAGCAGTGAATTGGGGGGAGGGGCAGATACGCAGTATTTT.

There are a few counts of this clonotype. V usage is TRBV28 and J usage is TRBJ2-1; 7 bases line up with TRBD2. The CDR3 has 14 residues. The V segment lost 6 bases and the J segment 8 bases; nucleotides outside the gene matches: 10. Germline-derived CDR1 and CDR2 are MDHEN and SYDVKM. For the CDR3, the DNA is TGTGCCAGCAGATTAGGGAGGGCCAGACATGAGCAGTTCTTC. Its translation: CASRLGRARHEQFF.

The chain recombines TRBV6-1 with TRBJ2-1, with D tentatively TRBD2 (6 bases). Looked up from germline, CDR1 is MNHNS and CDR2 is SASEGT. Between the trimmed V and J ends, which lost 8 bases and 4 bases, there was a span of 15 bases. This CDR3 is 14 amino acids long. The DNA of the CDR3 is TGTGCCAGCGGAGGGACCAACTCTTACAATGAGCAGTTCTTC. Translation: CASGGTNSYNEQFF.

This rearrangement joins TRBV20-1 to TRBJ2-7, with TRBD2 matching 8 bases. Looked up from germline, CDR1 is DFQATT and CDR2 is SNEGSKA (reference sequence). With 1 base clipped from V and 0 bases from J, the junction kept 8 bases outside the gene matches. This CDR3 region has 16 residues. The CDR3 loop is CSARGELAANSYEQYF. CDR3 sequence (DNA): TGCAGTGCTAGAGGAGAACTAGCGGCAAACTCCTACGAGCAGTACTTC.

This clonotype has just a few counts. The chain combines TRBV5-6 with TRBJ1-2; D might be TRBD1 (5 bases). Looked up from germline, CDR1 is SGHDT and CDR2 is YYEEEE. The CDR3 covers 14 residues. Trimming pared 2 bases from V and 5 bases from J, leaving 13 bases between. The CDR3 bases are TGTGCCAGCAGCTTCAGGGCCTTCGGGTATGGCTACACCTTC. Translation: CASSFRAFGYGYTF.

This clonotype was counted a few times. The chain carries TRBV6-6 and TRBJ2-7; unclear D gene. Trimming took off 2 bases at V and 6 bases at J, with 8 bases between the two ends. This CDR3 contains 12 residues. Germline V gives CDR1 MNHNY, CDR2 SVGAGI (reference sequence). The CDR3 sequence: CASSYTYGEQYF. In DNA, the CDR3 is TGTGCCAGCAGTTACACCTACGGCGAGCAGTACTTC.

This chain uses TRBV29-1 with TRBJ1-2, with 7 bases that match TRBD1. V trimming: 8 bases; J trimming: 6 bases; junction bases outside the gene matches: 18. Germline CDR1 SQVTM, CDR2 ANQGSEA. This CDR3 is built from 15 residues. CDR3 sequence: CSTSGQKEAGDGYTF. The CDR3 DNA reads as TGCAGCACCTCGGGACAGAAGGAGGCCGGTGATGGCTACACCTTC.

The V and J genes are TRBV4-2 and TRBJ2-7, with 14 bases aligning to TRBD2. CDR3 length equals 18 residues. After removal of 1 base from V and 0 bases from J, the junction contained 5 bases not matched to a gene. Germline V gene sequence: CDR1 LGHNA, CDR2 YNFKEQ. Here the CDR3 DNA reads TGTGCCAGCAGCCAAGGGACTAGCGGGAGGATTCGCTCCTACGAGCAGTACTTC. As protein: CASSQGTSGRIRSYEQYF.

J is TRBJ2-7 and V is TRBV10-2; D is uncertain. CDR1 and CDR2 from the germline V gene are WSHSY and SAAADI. Trimming left V 3 bases short and J 5 bases short, with 5 bases between. The CDR3 length is 11 residues. This CDR3 reads CASSDRHEQYF. The CDR3 bases are TGCGCCAGCAGTGACCGACACGAGCAGTACTTC.

This clonotype was counted a few times. This chain links TRBV5-1 with TRBJ1-1; TRBD1 might be the D (5 bases). The V gene lost 0 bases and the J gene lost 3 bases, with 12 bases spanning the gap. This CDR3 comprises 15 residues. The V gene's germline CDR1 is SGHRS and CDR2 YFSETQ. In DNA form, the CDR3 reads TGCGCCAGCAGCTTGGAGGGGACCCTCTACACTGAAGCTTTCTTT. It specifies CASSLEGTLYTEAFF.

This chain joins TRBV9 and TRBJ2-3; 9 nucleotides align to TRBD2. The V and J ends lost 5 bases and 2 bases, in that order; junction bases with no gene match: 9. Germline CDR1 reads SGDLS; CDR2 reads YYNGEE. The CDR3 runs to 16 residues. This chain's CDR3 is CASRGDGGRATDTQYF. CDR3 DNA: TGTGCCAGCAGAGGGGACGGCGGGAGGGCCACAGATACGCAGTATTTT.

The chain links TRBV11-2 to TRBJ2-1; 9 bases are a match to TRBD2. Germline V gene sequence: CDR1 SGHAT, CDR2 FQNNGV. The J segment lost 9 bases and the V segment lost 7 bases, leaving 13 bases of the junction unmatched. CDR3 size: 15 residues. CDR3 residues: CASIEQGLAGGEQFF. As DNA, the CDR3 is TGTGCCAGCATCGAACAGGGACTAGCTGGAGGTGAGCAGTTCTTC.

As DNA, the CDR3 is TGCAGCGTTCGCGAACAGGGTTTATTTGGGACGAAAGAAAAACTGTTTTTT. Its translation is CSVREQGLFGTKEKLFF. V is TRBV29-1 and J is TRBJ1-4, with D possibly being TRBD1 (6 bases). Germline V gene data show CDR1 as SQVTM and CDR2 as ANQGSEA. The V and J ends lost 5 bases and 8 bases respectively, with 27 bases between them. There are 17 residues in the CDR3.

J is TRBJ2-1 and V is TRBV7-9; D gene unclear. With 0 bases removed from V and 10 bases from J, the gap between germline ends came to 13 bases. The CDR3 runs 14 residues. Germline-derived CDR1 and CDR2 are SEHNR and FQNEAQ (reference sequence). The CDR3 DNA reads as TGTGCCAGCAGCTTAGCTTTACGTGGGGTAGAGCAGTTCTTC. Protein: CASSLALRGVEQFF.

The genes are TRBV9 and TRBJ2-1, with 11 nucleotides matching TRBD2. The CDR3 is made up of 16 amino acids. Germline lookup yields CDR1 SGDLS and CDR2 YYNGEE. The trim removed 4 bases at V and 3 bases at J, leaving 6 bases unmatched. CDR3 sequence: CASSTRGLAGYNEQFF. CDR3 DNA: TGTGCCAGCAGCACTCGTGGACTAGCGGGCTACAATGAGCAGTTCTTC.